This TCR beta chain came from a study of T-cell reconstitution after alpha-beta-depleted transplantation in children. Study observations and caveats: Where some patients showed high TCRbeta diversity at day 60, it came from recipient T cells and thymic progenitors that had survived. It was reported that alpha-beta T cells came from several hundred expanded graft clones (about two months after transplant). T-cell counts and diversity at one year post-transplant came mainly from newly produced T cells.

There are a few counts of this clonotype. The antigen remains undetermined. Unique molecular identifiers were incorporated into the prepared TCRbeta library. MiXCR, applied by TCRdb to the PCR reads, yields one record per CDR3 protein. The table shows about 600,000 distinct CDR3 sequences, with more than 20% occurring only once. V shed 2 bases and J shed 4 bases, with 6 bases lying between them. Germline CDR1 and CDR2: DFQATT and SNEGSKA (reference sequence). This CDR3 comprises 12 residues. This chain uses TRBV20-1 with TRBJ1-5; D gene ambiguous. The sample consisted of PBMCs, mostly from graft donor cells, taken 360 days after TCRalphabeta/CD19-depleted stem cell transplant. This sequence was found in a boy younger than two who had a stem cell transplant for acute myeloid leukemia, so the T cells may come from the graft donor. CDR3 region: CSARKPNQPQHF. CDR3 DNA: TGCAGTGCTAGAAAACCTAATCAGCCCCAGCATTTT.